Each of the 28 T cell receptor beta chains below was sequenced from the same sample in a study of blood T cell repertoires in COVID-19 (dated by TCRdb to 2020 to 2022). Library method: the immunoSEQ multiplex PCR assay. The table comes from immuneACCESS by way of TCRdb, which keeps in-frame sequences with V and J called. Part of the clones is missing from these tables; in studies checked, under half for an unresolved V gene and the rest for unknown reasons. This sample is represented by under 300,000 clones; 86% of them were singletons. The top ten hold around 3% of the sample. The specimen was peripheral blood. The receptors shown here come from a woman aged 25 to 45 with active or convalescent COVID-19.

The V and J genes are TRBV12-3 or TRBV12-4 and TRBJ2-3; D is perhaps TRBD2 (5 bases). The CDR3 covers 11 residues. The V end was cut by 6 bases, the J end by 6 bases, with 7 bases between. This CDR3 is CASSLADTQYF. DNA of the CDR3: TGTGCCAGCAGCCTAGCTGATACGCAGTATTTT.

CDR3 bases: TGTGCCAGCAGCATAAGACAGGGGGATGAAGCTTTCTTT. Translating it yields CASSIRQGDEAFF. The chain recombines TRBV5-4 with TRBJ1-1, with 9 bases identical to TRBD1. Trimming removed 4 bases from V and 7 bases from J; junction bases left unmatched: 5. CDR3 length: 13 amino acids. The germline CDR1 and CDR2 sequences are SGHNT and YYREEE (reference sequence).

The chain recombines TRBV19 with TRBJ1-1, with a possible D match to TRBD1 (5 bases). The germline V gene has CDR1 LNHDA and CDR2 SQIVND (reference sequence). V was trimmed by 5 bases and J by 8 bases, leaving 18 bases between them. This CDR3 contains 14 residues. The DNA for the CDR3 is TGTGCCAGTAGTGACGAGCCAGGGTTCGGGGAAGCTTTCTTT. Amino acid sequence: CASSDEPGFGEAFF.

J is TRBJ1-4 and V is TRBV28; D uncertain. The CDR3 is 14 residues long. V was pared by 3 bases and J by 5 bases, with 10 bases between. Germline V gives CDR1 MDHEN, CDR2 SYDVKM. CDR3 in amino acids: CASSFYTVNEKLFF. The CDR3 nucleotides are TGTGCCAGCAGTTTTTACACCGTAAATGAAAAACTGTTTTTT.

This sequence joins TRBV19 and TRBJ2-6; D not resolved. The CDR3 is made up of 17 amino acids. Trimming took 3 bases from V and 0 from J, leaving 12 bases between them. Germline V gene lookup returns CDR1 LNHDA and CDR2 SQIVND (reference sequence). The CDR3 here is CASSIGVSSSGANVLTF. Here the CDR3 DNA reads TGTGCCAGTAGTATCGGAGTCAGCAGCTCTGGGGCCAACGTCCTGACTTTC.

The chain has TRBV6-2 or TRBV6-3 and TRBJ1-5; TRBD1 matches 8 bases. CDR1 is MNHEY and CDR2 is SVGEGT in the germline V gene. This CDR3 comprises 14 residues. V shed 4 bases, J shed 3 bases, and the junction held 2 bases outside the gene matches. The CDR3 bases are TGTGCCAGCAGTTGGGGACAGGCCAATCAGCCCCAGCATTTT. It codes for CASSWGQANQPQHF.

The chain couples TRBV6-6 to TRBJ2-1, with 8 bases aligning to TRBD1. This CDR3 contains 13 residues. Germline loops: CDR1 MNHNY, CDR2 SVGAGI (reference sequence). The ends lost 5 bases at V and 5 bases at J; junction bases unmatched: 2. This chain's CDR3 is CASSTTGDNEQFF. The CDR3 DNA follows: TGTGCCAGCAGTACGACAGGGGACAATGAGCAGTTCTTC.

The chain joins TRBV29-1 to TRBJ2-7, with 7 bases that match TRBD2. Germline values: CDR1 SQVTM, CDR2 ANQGSEA. V was pared by 1 base and J by 2 bases, with 11 bases of the junction left unmatched. CDR3 length: 16 residues. The CDR3 DNA follows: TGCAGCGTTGAAGCCCCTCGCCCCGCGGGAGCCTACGAGCAGTACTTC. Encoded protein: CSVEAPRPAGAYEQYF.

The chain recombines TRBV7-2 with TRBJ2-7; 9 bases map to TRBD1. The germline CDR1 and CDR2 sequences are SGHTA and FQGNSA. The junction had 9 bases not matched to a gene; V was cut back by 4 bases and J by 5 bases. This CDR3 spans 15 amino acids. CDR3 coding DNA: TGTGCCAGCAGCTCAAAAACAGGGGGCGCGGACGAGCAGTACTTC. Translation gives CASSSKTGGADEQYF.

CDR3 loop: CASSPGLEQFF. The DNA of the CDR3 is TGCGCCAGCAGTCCCGGACTTGAGCAGTTCTTC. V and J are TRBV23-1 and TRBJ2-1; TRBD2 might be the D (5 bases). TRBV23-1 is an ORF, with its function uncertain. Trimming stripped 4 bases from V and 9 bases from J, with 7 bases between. The CDR3 consists of 11 residues.

This clone has only one observation. The V call is TRBV5-1, the J call TRBJ2-1; 9 nucleotides line up with TRBD2. The CDR3 loop spans 15 amino acids. The germline CDR1 and CDR2 sequences are SGHRS and YFSETQ. V was clipped by 9 bases and J by 2 bases; unmatched bases: 9. The CDR3 reads CATRTGGGAYNEQFF. The CDR3 region has the DNA TGCGCCACCAGAACCGGCGGGGGGGCCTACAATGAGCAGTTCTTC.

V gene TRBV7-2 combines with J gene TRBJ2-2; D is undetermined. The CDR3 is 12 amino acids. Trimming removed 2 bases at V and 7 bases at J, with 5 bases between. Germline values: CDR1 SGHTA, CDR2 FQGNSA. The CDR3 reads CASSLPGGELFF. DNA for the CDR3: TGTGCCAGCAGCTTACCCGGCGGGGAGCTGTTTTTT.

The V call is TRBV5-6, the J call TRBJ1-3; 7 bases agree with TRBD1. Germline CDR1 reads SGHDT; CDR2 reads YYEEEE. This CDR3 has 14 residues. Unmatched junction bases numbered 8, after V lost 4 bases and J lost 7 bases. The CDR3 DNA sequence: TGTGCCAGCAGCCACACAGGGGTGGGTAACACCATATATTTT. The encoded protein is CASSHTGVGNTIYF.

The rearrangement joins TRBV9 to TRBJ2-3, with D possibly being TRBD2 (6 bases). Trimming stripped 8 bases from V and 7 bases from J, with 23 bases between. Per the germline V gene, CDR1 is SGDLS and CDR2 is YYNGEE. This CDR3 has 15 amino acids. The CDR3 DNA is TGTGCCAGTGGGGCGGGACTCCTACGAAATCATACGCAGTATTTT. Protein sequence: CASGAGLLRNHTQYF.

The chain recombines TRBV29-1 with TRBJ2-5; TRBD2 matches 12 bases. This CDR3 has 13 residues. CDR1 and CDR2 (germline): SQVTM, ANQGSEA. V shed 6 bases and J 5 bases; nucleotides not matched to a gene: 4. CDR3 sequence (DNA): TGCAGCGTGAGACTAGCGGGGGATGAGACCCAGTACTTC. As protein: CSVRLAGDETQYF.

This chain connects TRBV7-9 to TRBJ2-2; 14 bases agree with TRBD2. Per germline, CDR1 SEHNR and CDR2 FQNEAQ (reference sequence). Trimming took 4 bases from V and 2 from J; bases not matched to a gene: 6. The CDR3 contains 18 residues. CDR3 coding DNA: TGTGCCAGCAGCTCCGGGACTAGCGGGGGCCTCAACACCGGGGAGCTGTTTTTT. It yields the protein CASSSGTSGGLNTGELFF.

The rearrangement links TRBV5-6 to TRBJ1-1; TRBD1 might be the D (6 bases). Trimming took off 5 bases at V and 1 base at J, with 12 bases between the two ends. This CDR3 is built from 14 residues. The V gene's germline CDR1 is SGHDT and CDR2 YYEEEE. CDR3: CASRLVDRNTEAFF. The CDR3 DNA sequence: TGTGCCAGCAGACTTGTGGACAGGAACACTGAAGCTTTCTTT.

The chain uses TRBV6-5 and TRBJ2-1; 9 bases match TRBD2. CDR3 size: 13 residues. The ends lost 6 bases at V and 5 bases at J; junction bases unmatched: 2. Per germline, CDR1 MNHEY and CDR2 SVGAGI. The CDR3 DNA sequence: TGTGCCAGCAGGCGGGGGGGAAACAATGAGCAGTTCTTC. Translated: CASRRGGNNEQFF.

V gene TRBV6-5 combines with J gene TRBJ1-4; no definite D call. The ends were cut back, 2 bases at V and 7 bases at J, with 8 bases in the middle. Germline V gene data show CDR1 as MNHEY and CDR2 as SVGAGI. The CDR3 is 13 residues long. CDR3 protein: CASSYGLREKLFF. CDR3 nucleotides: TGTGCCAGCAGTTACGGGCTTCGTGAAAAACTGTTTTTT.

The chain carries TRBV9 and TRBJ1-2; TRBD1 agrees at 7 bases. V was clipped by 0 bases and J by 4 bases; unmatched bases: 3. Germline V gives CDR1 SGDLS, CDR2 YYNGEE. The CDR3 consists of 14 residues. The CDR3 coding sequence is TGTGCCAGCAGCGTAGGGGGACAGCCCTATGGCTACACCTTC. It translates to CASSVGGQPYGYTF.

V is TRBV5-4 and J is TRBJ2-1; TRBD2 is a possible D gene (7 bases). CDR1 is SGHNT and CDR2 is YYREEE in the germline V gene (reference sequence). CDR3 size: 16 residues. The V end was cut by 3 bases, the J end by 4 bases, with 17 bases between. CDR3 nucleotide sequence: TGTGCCAGCAGCTCCCGTACGGGGGGCCAGTACAATGAGCAGTTCTTC. It encodes CASSSRTGGQYNEQFF.

This chain uses TRBV5-6 with TRBJ1-3; D uncertain. The CDR3 is 13 residues long. The ends were cut back, 2 bases at V and 4 bases at J, with 7 bases in the middle. Looked up from germline, CDR1 is SGHDT and CDR2 is YYEEEE. The CDR3 is CASSFSLGNTIYF. In DNA form, the CDR3 reads TGTGCCAGCAGCTTTTCTCTGGGAAACACCATATATTTT.

The chain joins TRBV15 to TRBJ1-4; D may be TRBD1 (6 bases). The CDR3 is 17 residues long. V lost 3 bases to trimming and J lost 2 bases, with 16 bases between them. Germline CDR1 reads LNHNV; CDR2 reads YYDKDF (reference sequence). CDR3 region: CATSSTGLRVTNEKLFF. For the CDR3, the DNA is TGTGCCACCAGCAGCACAGGGCTCCGTGTTACTAATGAAAAACTGTTTTTT.

V usage is TRBV6-2 or TRBV6-3 and J usage is TRBJ1-2; TRBD1 matches 9 bases. V shed 5 bases, J shed 8 bases, and the junction held 6 bases outside the gene matches. CDR3 length: 13 residues. CDR1 and CDR2 (germline): MNHEY, SVGEGT. This CDR3 reads CASSRDRVRGYTF. Written as DNA, the CDR3 is TGTGCCAGCAGTCGGGACAGGGTTCGGGGCTACACCTTC.

The chain links TRBV5-1 to TRBJ2-1, with 8 bases that match TRBD1. The CDR3 has 15 residues. Germline-derived CDR1 and CDR2 are SGHRS and YFSETQ. V shed 4 bases, J shed 6 bases, and the junction held 9 bases outside the gene matches. This chain's CDR3 is CASSLGQGAGNEQFF. CDR3 bases: TGCGCCAGCAGCCTTGGGCAGGGGGCGGGCAATGAGCAGTTCTTC.

This chain links TRBV5-1 with TRBJ2-2, with TRBD1 identical over 8 bases. Germline V CDR1 and CDR2: SGHRS, YFSETQ. V was pared by 5 bases and J by 2 bases, with 8 bases of the junction left unmatched. The CDR3 extends over 16 amino acids. As DNA, the CDR3 is TGCGCCAGCAGTCGCGAGGGACAGGCTAACACCGGGGAGCTGTTTTTT. This codes for CASSREGQANTGELFF.

The chain couples TRBV3-1 (or the pseudogene TRBV3-2) to TRBJ2-1; TRBD1 matches at 7 bases. The junction had 6 bases not matched to a gene; V was cut back by 4 bases and J by 3 bases. The germline gives CDR1 LGHDT, CDR2 YNNKEL (reference sequence). CDR3 length: 15 amino acids. The CDR3 loop is CASSPRQGNYNEQFF. The CDR3 nucleotides read TGTGCCAGCAGCCCCAGACAGGGTAACTACAATGAGCAGTTCTTC.

The chain carries TRBV19 and TRBJ2-7; no clear D gene. In germline, CDR1 is LNHDA, CDR2 SQIVND (reference sequence). Trimming removed 2 bases from V and 0 bases from J, with 11 bases in between. The CDR3 is 15 residues long. This CDR3 reads CASSILFATSYEQYF. In DNA, the CDR3 is TGTGCCAGTAGTATACTTTTCGCTACCTCCTACGAGCAGTACTTC.